A selection of T cell receptor beta chains follows, all from one sample in a study of T-cell memory formation after mild COVID-19. A single record per CDR3 protein comes from TCRdb applying MiXCR to the 5' RACE reads. Here the sample spans hundreds of thousands of distinct CDR3 sequences, around 28% being singletons. Sequenced input: PBMCs or a T cell subset sorted from them (not recorded which). Receptors originate from an adult woman who had mild COVID-19 (a few samples of this study predate the infection). Cell type and time point are not known. CDR3s include the opening cysteine and the closing phenylalanine or tryptophan. The order of the fields is V gene, D gene, clone size, J gene, CDR3 DNA, CDR3 protein. A D gene is named only where the DNA matches it firmly. A clone size is listed for some rows: how often the clone was seen (once, few, many), or a class if it is expanded.

>TRBV7-2|TRBD2|few|TRBJ2-7
TGTGCCAGCAGCTTATTTCGGGGACTTGGACTAGCGGGAGGGCCGCGGTCCTACGAGCAGTACTTC
CASSLFRGLGLAGGPRSYEQYF
>TRBV30|.|.|TRBJ1-5
TGTGCCTGGACGAGCTATAGCAATCAGCCCCAGCATTTT
CAWTSYSNQPQHF
>TRBV7-9|.|.|TRBJ2-1
TGTGCCAGCAGCTCCCTTAGCTCCTACAATGAGCAGTTCTTC
CASSSLSSYNEQFF
>TRBV3-1|.|few|TRBJ2-1
TGTGCCAGCAGCCAAGATAGGCGATTTCAGCAGTTCTTC
CASSQDRRFQQFF
>TRBV12-3/TRBV12-4|TRBD2|.|TRBJ2-3
TGTGCCAGCAGGGCGGGACTAGCGTGGACAGATACGCAGTATTTT
CASRAGLAWTDTQYF
>TRBV21-1|.|.|TRBJ1-1
TGTGCCAGCAGCAAAGGGGGCAGGGAGAACACTGAAGCTTTCTTT
CASSKGGRENTEAFF
>TRBV7-9|.|.|TRBJ2-3
TGTGCCAGCAGCTTAGGGGACACCCGCACAGATACGCAGTATTTT
CASSLGDTRTDTQYF
>TRBV12-3/TRBV12-4|.|few|TRBJ1-5
TGTGCCAGCAGTCCCTATTTCTGGCCCCAGCATTTT
CASSPYFWPQHF
>TRBV20-1|.|.|TRBJ1-1
TGCAGTGCACGGGGTGGGGGGACTGAAGCTTTCTTT
CSARGGGTEAFF
>TRBV12-3/TRBV12-4|.|.|TRBJ1-2
TGTGCCAGCAGGTCAATCCAGGGAGGTGGAGGCTACACCTTC
CASRSIQGGGGYTF
>TRBV29-1|.|few|TRBJ2-1
TGCAGCGTTGTAGCCCAGGGGCAGAACTACAATGAGCAGTTCTTC
CSVVAQGQNYNEQFF
>TRBV9|.|.|TRBJ2-1
TGTGCCAGCGGGGGGCGACGCTCCTACAATGAGCAGTTCTTC
CASGGRRSYNEQFF
>TRBV7-2|.|.|TRBJ2-1
TGTGCCAGCAGCTTTGATGGGCGGGTTGGAGCTGAGCAGTTCTTC
CASSFDGRVGAEQFF
>TRBV7-7|.|once|TRBJ2-1
TGTGCCAGCAGCGAACAGGTCTTTTATGAGCAGTTCTTC
CASSEQVFYEQFF
>TRBV4-3|TRBD1|many|TRBJ2-2
TGCGCCAGCAGCCCCGACAGGGGGGGCACCGGGGAGCTGTTTTTT
CASSPDRGGTGELFF
>TRBV10-3|.|.|TRBJ1-4
TGTGCCATCAGTAGAAGGGCTGGAGAAAAACTGTTTTTT
CAISRRAGEKLFF
>TRBV3-1|.|few|TRBJ2-1
TGTGCCAGCAGCCAAGATGGGGGGAGTGAGCAGTTCTTC
CASSQDGGSEQFF
>TRBV10-3|.|.|TRBJ2-1
TGTGCCATCAGTGAGAGCCCCGAGCCTGAGCAGTTCTTC
CAISESPEPEQFF
>TRBV20-1|.|.|TRBJ2-5
TGCAGTGCTAGCGGCAGGGAAGAGACCCAGTACTTC
CSASGREETQYF
>TRBV5-6|TRBD2|few|TRBJ2-1
TGTGCCAGCAGCTCTTGGACTAGCATGTACAATGAGCAGTTCTTC
CASSSWTSMYNEQFF
>TRBV20-1|TRBD2|once|TRBJ2-3
TGCAGTGCTAGACGGACTAGCGGGAGCACAGATACGCAGTATTTT
CSARRTSGSTDTQYF
>TRBV3-1|TRBD2|.|TRBJ2-1
TGTGCCAGCAGCCTAGCGGGGGGTGGTGTTATGGAGCAGTTCTTC
CASSLAGGGVMEQFF
>TRBV5-5|.|.|TRBJ1-1
TGTGCCAGCAGCTGGTCGCCGGGGGCTAGCCCTGAAGCTTTCTTT
CASSWSPGASPEAFF
>TRBV20-1|TRBD1|.|TRBJ1-1
TGCAGTGCCGGACAGGGGGGGAACACTGAAGCTTTCTTT
CSAGQGGNTEAFF
>TRBV4-1|.|few|TRBJ1-1
TGCGCCAGCAGCCAAGTGGGCACTGAAGCTTTCTTT
CASSQVGTEAFF
>TRBV14|TRBD2|.|TRBJ2-5
TGTGCCAGCAGCGAACTAGCGGGAGCGGAAGAGACCCAGTACTTC
CASSELAGAEETQYF
>TRBV6-2/TRBV6-3|.|many|TRBJ2-1
TGTGCCAGCAACGTTTGGACAGCCAGTTTCGGGTACAATGAGCAGTTCTTC
CASNVWTASFGYNEQFF
>TRBV12-3/TRBV12-4|.|few|TRBJ2-7
TGTGCCAGCAGTCCAACAGGGAACGAGCAGTACTTC
CASSPTGNEQYF
>TRBV2|.|.|TRBJ1-6
TGTGCCAGCAGTGAAACATCCAGCTCCTATAATTCACCCCTCCACTTT
CASSETSSSYNSPLHF
>TRBV5-5|TRBD2|few|TRBJ2-4
TGTGCCAGCAGCTACGGGGGGACGGCCAAAAACATTCAGTACTTC
CASSYGGTAKNIQYF
>TRBV3-1|.|few|TRBJ2-7
TGTGCCAGCAGCCCAGGACATATAGAAAGCGAGCAGTACTTC
CASSPGHIESEQYF
>TRBV5-1|TRBD1|many|TRBJ2-7
TGCGCCAGCAGCTTGGCCGGTACAGGGGGCTACGAGCAGTACTTC
CASSLAGTGGYEQYF
>TRBV29-1|.|.|TRBJ2-7
TGCAGCGTTGCCGGATCCTACGAGCAGTACTTC
CSVAGSYEQYF
>TRBV10-3|.|.|TRBJ1-1
TGTGCCATCAGTGAGCCCAGGCTGGGTAGGGCTTTCTTT
CAISEPRLGRAFF
>TRBV6-2/TRBV6-3|TRBD1|.|TRBJ1-1
TGTGCCAGCAGTTACAACAGGGGCACTGAAGCTTTCTTT
CASSYNRGTEAFF
>TRBV25-1|.|few|TRBJ2-3
TGTGCCAGCAGTGGGTCAGGGTTGAGCACAGATACGCAGTATTTT
CASSGSGLSTDTQYF
>TRBV24-1|.|.|TRBJ2-1
TGTGCCACCTCAGCGGTAGGGCGAATCTACAATGAGCAGTTCTTC
CATSAVGRIYNEQFF
>TRBV6-2/TRBV6-3|.|few|TRBJ2-2
TGTGCCAGCAGTTACGGGCTGAACACCGGGGAGCTGTTTTTT
CASSYGLNTGELFF
>TRBV7-2|.|.|TRBJ2-1
TGTGCCAGCAGCTCGACCCGGGGGTCCTACAATGAGCAGTTCTTC
CASSSTRGSYNEQFF
>TRBV20-1|.|.|TRBJ2-7
TGCAGTGCTAGAGACGGGTCCTACGAGCAGTACTTC
CSARDGSYEQYF
>TRBV4-3|.|many|TRBJ1-2
TGCGCCAGCAGCCAAAGCTCGACAAGTAACTATGGCTACACCTTC
CASSQSSTSNYGYTF
>TRBV20-1|TRBD2|few|TRBJ2-1
TGCAGTGCTAGAGATTTAGGACTAGTGTCGTACAATGAGCAGTTCTTC
CSARDLGLVSYNEQFF
>TRBV19|.|.|TRBJ2-7
TGTGCCAGTAGTATTTCCCCACTCTCCTACGAGCAGTACTTC
CASSISPLSYEQYF
>TRBV14|TRBD1|few|TRBJ1-2
TGTGCCAGCAGCCAAGTTGACAAGGGACAGGGAGGCTACACCTTC
CASSQVDKGQGGYTF
>TRBV3-1|.|.|TRBJ2-7
TGTGCCAGCAGCCAGCATTCGGGGCAGATCGAGCAGTACTTC
CASSQHSGQIEQYF
>TRBV14|TRBD2|.|TRBJ2-1
TGTGCCAGCAGCCCTCGGATTGGACTAGCGGGAGGGCACAATGAGCAGTTCTTC
CASSPRIGLAGGHNEQFF
>TRBV5-1|.|.|TRBJ1-5
TGCGCCAGGAAGCGAGGTCAGCCCCAGCATTTT
CARKRGQPQHF
>TRBV9|.|.|TRBJ1-6
TGTGCCAGCAGCGTATCAACAGATTCACCCCTCCACTTT
CASSVSTDSPLHF
>TRBV7-2|TRBD2|many|TRBJ2-3
TGTGCCAGCAGCCCGAATTCGGTAGCGGGAGCCTCCACAGATACGCAGTATTTT
CASSPNSVAGASTDTQYF
>TRBV7-2|TRBD1|.|TRBJ1-6
TGTGCCAGCAGCTTTCACAGGGGAGGTAATTCACCCCTCCACTTT
CASSFHRGGNSPLHF
>TRBV27|.|few|TRBJ1-1
TGTGCCAGCAGTTGGTACTACGGACGGTCGGGGACTGAAGCTTTCTTT
CASSWYYGRSGTEAFF
>TRBV7-2|.|few|TRBJ1-4
TGTGCCAGCAGCTTAGCAAATTATGAAAAACTGTTTTTT
CASSLANYEKLFF
>TRBV18|TRBD2|.|TRBJ2-1
TGTGCCAGCTCACCAGGACTAGCGGGAGACTATGAGCAGTTCTTC
CASSPGLAGDYEQFF
>TRBV11-2|TRBD2|few|TRBJ2-2
TGTGCCAGCAGCTTCGGACGGGGGGGCCTCACCGGGGAGCTGTTTTTT
CASSFGRGGLTGELFF
>TRBV5-6|.|many|TRBJ2-1
TGTGCCAGCAGCTTATCCGGTCCGGGTGAGCAGTTCTTC
CASSLSGPGEQFF
>TRBV5-5|TRBD2|.|TRBJ2-3
TGTGCCAGCAGCTTGATGAGTGGGAGGGCAGATACGCAGTATTTT
CASSLMSGRADTQYF
>TRBV5-1|.|many|TRBJ1-4
TGCGCCAGCAGCTTGCTTGGACAGCCAGTTGAAAAACTGTTTTTT
CASSLLGQPVEKLFF
>TRBV3-1|.|few|TRBJ2-7
TGTGCCAGCAGCCAAGTTTCAGGGATCGCGATGGAGCAGTACTTC
CASSQVSGIAMEQYF
>TRBV10-2|TRBD1|.|TRBJ1-1
TGCGCCAGCAGAGGGGACAGGGGCTTTGAAGCTTTCTTT
CASRGDRGFEAFF
>TRBV20-1|.|many|TRBJ1-5
TGCAGTGCTTCCCTCGGCAGCAATCAGCCCCAGCATTTT
CSASLGSNQPQHF